This T cell receptor beta chain comes out of a study of T-cell reconstitution after alpha-beta-depleted transplantation in children. Study-level results: It was surviving recipient T cells and thymic progenitors that gave some patients high TCRbeta diversity at day 60. At around two months after transplant, the alpha-beta T cells were reportedly derived from several hundred expanded clones that came from non-depleted graft cells. From newly produced T cells came most of the T-cell counts and diversity one year after transplant.

Preparation of the TCRbeta library was carried out with unique molecular identifiers. TCRdb redid the calling of the PCR reads with MiXCR, one entry per CDR3 protein. Of more than 200,000 distinct CDR3 sequences listed, over 15% were seen once; the top ten hold about two fifths. As for this clonotype: As yet, its antigen is unknown.

The input for sequencing was PBMCs, mostly from graft donor cells, taken 360 days after TCRalphabeta/CD19-depleted stem cell transplant. The clonotype comes from a male patient aged 2 to 9 who had a stem cell transplant for acute lymphoblastic leukemia, so the T cells may come from the graft donor.

The CDR3 spells CSASNPGTGASPLHF. DNA for the CDR3: TGCAGTGCCAGTAATCCGGGGACAGGGGCTTCACCCCTCCACTTT. The J gene is TRBJ1-6, the V gene TRBV20-1; 10 bases map to TRBD1. CDR3 length: 15 amino acids. V lost 6 bases and J lost 9; bases outside the gene matches: 11. Germline CDR1 and CDR2: DFQATT and SNEGSKA (reference sequence).